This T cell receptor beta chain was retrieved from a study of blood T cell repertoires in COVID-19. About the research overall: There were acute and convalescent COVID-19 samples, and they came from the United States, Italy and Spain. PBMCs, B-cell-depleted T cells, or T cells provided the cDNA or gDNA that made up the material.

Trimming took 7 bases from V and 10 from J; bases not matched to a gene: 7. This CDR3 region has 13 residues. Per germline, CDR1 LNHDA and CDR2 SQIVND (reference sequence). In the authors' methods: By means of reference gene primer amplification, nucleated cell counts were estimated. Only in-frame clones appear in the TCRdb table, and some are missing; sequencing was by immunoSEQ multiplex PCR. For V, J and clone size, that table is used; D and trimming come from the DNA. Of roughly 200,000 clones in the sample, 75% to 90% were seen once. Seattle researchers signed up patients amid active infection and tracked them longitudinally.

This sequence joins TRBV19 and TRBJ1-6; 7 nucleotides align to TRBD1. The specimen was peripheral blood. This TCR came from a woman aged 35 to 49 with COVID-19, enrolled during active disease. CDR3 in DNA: TGTGCCAGTACCGGGACAGTACGCTCACCCCTCCACTTT. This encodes CASTGTVRSPLHF.